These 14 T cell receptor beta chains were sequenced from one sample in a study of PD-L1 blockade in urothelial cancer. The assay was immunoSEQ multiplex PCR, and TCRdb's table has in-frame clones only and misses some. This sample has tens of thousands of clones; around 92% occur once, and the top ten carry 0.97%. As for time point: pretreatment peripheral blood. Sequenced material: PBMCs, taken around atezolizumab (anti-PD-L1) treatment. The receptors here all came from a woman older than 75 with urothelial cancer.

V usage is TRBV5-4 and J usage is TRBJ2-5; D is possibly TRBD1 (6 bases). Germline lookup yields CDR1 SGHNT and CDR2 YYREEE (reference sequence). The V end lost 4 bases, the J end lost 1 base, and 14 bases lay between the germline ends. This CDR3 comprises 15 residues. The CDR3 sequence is CASSPTGFFQETQYF. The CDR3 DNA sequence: TGTGCCAGCAGCCCGACAGGTTTTTTCCAAGAGACCCAGTACTTC.

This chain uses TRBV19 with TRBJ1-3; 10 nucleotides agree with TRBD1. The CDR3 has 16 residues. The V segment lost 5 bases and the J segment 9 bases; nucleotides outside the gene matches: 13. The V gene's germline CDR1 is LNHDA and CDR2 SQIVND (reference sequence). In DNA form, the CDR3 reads TGTGCCAGTAGTGCAAGATCGGGACAGGGGAAAAGCACCATATATTTT. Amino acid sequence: CASSARSGQGKSTIYF.

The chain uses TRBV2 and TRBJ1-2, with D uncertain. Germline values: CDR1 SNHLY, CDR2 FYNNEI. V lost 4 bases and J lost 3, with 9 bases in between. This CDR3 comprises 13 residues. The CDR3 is CASSVGQYYGYTF. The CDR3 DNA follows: TGTGCCAGCAGTGTTGGGCAGTACTATGGCTACACCTTC.

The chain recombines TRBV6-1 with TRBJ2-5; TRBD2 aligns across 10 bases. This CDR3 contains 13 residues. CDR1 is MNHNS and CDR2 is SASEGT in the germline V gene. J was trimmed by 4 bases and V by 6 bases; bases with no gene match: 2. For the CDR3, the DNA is TGTGCCAGCAGGGTAGCGGGAGGAGAGACCCAGTACTTC. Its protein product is CASRVAGGETQYF.

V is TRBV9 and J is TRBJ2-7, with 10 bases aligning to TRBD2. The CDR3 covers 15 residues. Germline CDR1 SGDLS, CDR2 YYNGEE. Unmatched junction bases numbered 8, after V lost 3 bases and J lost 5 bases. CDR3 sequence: CASSAASGRADEQYF. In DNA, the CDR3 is TGTGCCAGCAGCGCTGCCAGCGGGAGGGCCGACGAGCAGTACTTC.

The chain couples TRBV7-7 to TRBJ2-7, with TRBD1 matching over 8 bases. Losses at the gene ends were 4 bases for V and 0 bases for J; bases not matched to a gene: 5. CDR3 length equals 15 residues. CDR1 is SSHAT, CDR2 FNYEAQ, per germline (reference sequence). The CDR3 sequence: CASSSGQGLSYEQYF. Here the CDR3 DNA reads TGTGCCAGCAGCTCCGGACAGGGCCTCTCCTACGAGCAGTACTTC.

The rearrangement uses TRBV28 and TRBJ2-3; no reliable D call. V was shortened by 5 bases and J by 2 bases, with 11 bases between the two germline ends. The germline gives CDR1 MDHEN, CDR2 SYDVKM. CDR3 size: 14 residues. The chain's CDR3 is CASSPPGDTDTQYF. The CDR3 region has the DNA TGTGCCAGCAGTCCCCCCGGAGACACAGATACGCAGTATTTT.

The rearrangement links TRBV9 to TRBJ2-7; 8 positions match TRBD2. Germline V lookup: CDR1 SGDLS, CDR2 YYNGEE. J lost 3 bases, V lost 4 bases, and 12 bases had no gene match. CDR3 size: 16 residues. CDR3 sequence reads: CASSSGGGLGLYEQYF. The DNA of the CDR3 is TGTGCCAGCAGCTCGGGGGGGGGACTAGGGCTCTACGAGCAGTACTTC.

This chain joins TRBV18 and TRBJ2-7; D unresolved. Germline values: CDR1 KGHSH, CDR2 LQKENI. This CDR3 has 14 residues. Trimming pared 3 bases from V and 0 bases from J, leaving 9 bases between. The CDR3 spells CASSPPTFSYEQYF. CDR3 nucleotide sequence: TGTGCCAGCTCACCCCCGACATTCTCCTACGAGCAGTACTTC.

CDR3: CASSGGQGFTGELFF. The CDR3 nucleotides are TGTGCCAGTAGTGGCGGACAGGGGTTCACCGGGGAGCTGTTTTTT. The genes are TRBV19 and TRBJ2-2; TRBD1 agrees at 9 bases. The V and J ends lost 5 bases and 4 bases, in that order; junction bases with no gene match: 5. Looked up from germline, CDR1 is LNHDA and CDR2 is SQIVND (reference sequence). The CDR3 is made up of 15 amino acids.

The CDR3 spells CASSISGAGKNIQYF. The CDR3 DNA sequence: TGTGCCAGTAGTATTTCAGGGGCAGGCAAAAACATTCAGTACTTC. This chain joins TRBV19 and TRBJ2-4, with D possibly TRBD1 on 6 matching bases. Germline lookup yields CDR1 LNHDA and CDR2 SQIVND (reference sequence). CDR3 length: 15 residues. With 3 bases removed from V and 3 bases from J, the gap between germline ends came to 12 bases.

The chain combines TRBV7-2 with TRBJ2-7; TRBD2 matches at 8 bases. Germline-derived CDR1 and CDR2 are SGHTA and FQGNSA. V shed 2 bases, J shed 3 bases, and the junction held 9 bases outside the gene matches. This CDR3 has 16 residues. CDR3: CASSLWAGGGVYEQYF. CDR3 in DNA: TGTGCCAGCAGCTTATGGGCGGGAGGCGGAGTCTACGAGCAGTACTTC.

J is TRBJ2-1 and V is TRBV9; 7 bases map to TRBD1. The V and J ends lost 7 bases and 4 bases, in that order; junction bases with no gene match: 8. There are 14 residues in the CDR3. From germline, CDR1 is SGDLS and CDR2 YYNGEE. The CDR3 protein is CASSGQGEYNEQFF. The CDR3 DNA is TGTGCCAGCTCAGGGCAGGGGGAATACAATGAGCAGTTCTTC.

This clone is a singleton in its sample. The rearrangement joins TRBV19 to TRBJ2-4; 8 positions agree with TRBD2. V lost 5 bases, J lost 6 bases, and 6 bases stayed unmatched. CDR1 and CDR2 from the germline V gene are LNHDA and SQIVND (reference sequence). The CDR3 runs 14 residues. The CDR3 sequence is CASSLGLGVNIQYF. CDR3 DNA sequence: TGTGCCAGTAGTTTGGGACTAGGGGTAAACATTCAGTACTTC.